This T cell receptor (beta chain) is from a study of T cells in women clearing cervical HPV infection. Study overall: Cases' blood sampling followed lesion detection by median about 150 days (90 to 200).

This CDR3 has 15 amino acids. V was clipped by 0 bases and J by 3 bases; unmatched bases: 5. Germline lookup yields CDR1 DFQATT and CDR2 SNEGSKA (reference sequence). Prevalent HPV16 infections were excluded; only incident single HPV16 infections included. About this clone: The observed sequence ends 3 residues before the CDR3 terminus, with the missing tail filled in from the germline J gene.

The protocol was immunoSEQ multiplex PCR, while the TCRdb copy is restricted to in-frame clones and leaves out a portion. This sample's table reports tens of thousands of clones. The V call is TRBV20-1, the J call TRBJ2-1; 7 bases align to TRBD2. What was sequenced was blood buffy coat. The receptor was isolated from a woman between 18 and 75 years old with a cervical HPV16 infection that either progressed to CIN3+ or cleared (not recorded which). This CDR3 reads CSAREDGGFYNEQFF. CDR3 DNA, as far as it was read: TGCAGTGCTAGAGAGGACGGGGGGTTCTACAATGAG.